This T cell receptor beta chain appears in the sequencing data of a study of cytomegalovirus exposure and HLA in healthy donors. Overall study context: The same platform as the roughly 700 first-cohort repertoires was used for the 100 to 150 validation repertoires, a later analysis reported.

Study-level findings and limits: The study designated 150 or so TCR beta chains cytomegalovirus-associated. Testing in vitro showed three CMV-associated chains specific for CMV antigens.

This CDR3 has 14 residues. V lost 3 bases, J lost 3 bases, and 5 bases stayed unmatched. CDR1 is SQVTM and CDR2 is ANQGSEA in the germline V gene. Repertoires were generated with immunoSEQ multiplex PCR, while TCRdb's copy carries only in-frame clones and drops some. The sample has 300,000 to 350,000 clones, 70% to 90% seen once; the top ten hold around 0.96%. As for this clone: Its matching antigen is unknown.

The chain links TRBV29-1 to TRBJ2-3; 8 nucleotides align to TRBD2. The clonotype comes from a man aged 25 to 45 in good health and CMV-seronegative. The sample taken for sequencing was PBMCs. DNA of the CDR3: TGCAGCGTTGATCGGGGGGGCTTAACAGATACGCAGTATTTT. Amino acids: CSVDRGGLTDTQYF.